The T cell receptor (beta chain) described here comes from a study of shared clonotypes between healthy human individuals (dated by TCRdb to 2020 to 2022). Turning to the overall study: The cohort comprised two women and a few men aged 18 to 49 years. Per donor, three plates each were used for CD4 naive and CD4 memory, two for CD8 naive, and one for CD8 memory. Blood TCR repertoires of roughly 5 healthy adults were deeply sequenced to estimate repertoire size and the extent of clonotype sharing between individuals. To increase sequencing depth and limit assay-specific biases, different laboratories used diverse techniques to prepare libraries and sequence TCR repertoires. Leukapheresis yielded between about 0.9 and 9.5 billion PBMCs per donor.

In regard to this clone: No antigen is known for it. No base-level quality is on record; no much larger clone is a single base apart.

What the research found in general, with its limitations: Compared with non-shared clonotypes, the clonotypes found in all four sorted-subset donors had higher generation probabilities. Incomplete sequencing was indicated by rarefaction of sorted-subset datasets, despite the large sequencing depth. Because the study included a small number of donors, the genetic and exposure-history diversity represented was limited. Pairwise subsampling led to the expectation that sequencing depth would affect the degree of clonotype sharing among donors. Naive subsets generally had larger estimated clonotype richness than memory subsets. Sampling was limited to blood, and TCR repertoires in tissue likely differ from TCR repertoires in blood. Sharing across a few donors was observed for approximately 5% of naive CD4, around 3.5% of naive CD8, over 2% of memory CD4, and roughly 0.43% of memory CD8 clonotypes.

Using the deep immunoSEQ assay, multiplex PCR amplified TCR CDR3 regions from genomic DNA. For each cell subset, the extracted genomic DNA was distributed evenly across all wells of several immunoSEQ 96-well plates, and each plate served as one replicate. For sorted subsets, each replicate PCR was loaded with approximately 190 ng genomic DNA, equivalent to roughly 30,000 T cell genomes. Purified libraries were quantified with a Qubit 3.0 fluorometer, sized on a Bioanalyzer 2100, and re-quantified with the KAPA Library Quantification kit. A separate single-read 150-cycle Illumina NextSeq 550 flow cell was used to sequence each immunoSEQ 96-well plate. For the original study's pipeline: Because the immunoSEQ output included only junctional sequences and no quality scores, the filtering could not be the same as the filtering used for full-length reads. To assign V/J genes and CDR3, sequences were annotated against IMGT germline references using PyIR, a Python wrapper for IgBLAST v1.9. Reads were filtered out if the reads had weak V/J assignments (E-value above 1e-6), no CDR3, stop codons, out-of-frame junctions, or ambiguous translated residues. V3J clonotypes were defined by identical inferred V gene, J gene, and CDR3 amino acid sequence. To compute the percentage overlap between repertoires, the number of shared unique clonotypes was divided by the size of the smaller repertoire. Richness of each repertoire was evaluated using RTK rarefaction, the Chao1 estimator, and Recon v2.1 estimates of unobserved clonotypes. OLGA was used to compute generation probabilities for all TCRbeta clonotypes that the gDNA method yielded from a few donors. In its TCRdb copy, this immuneACCESS table keeps in-frame sequences only and misses some clones. Where compared with another copy, unresolved V genes explain less than half of these, and the others have no known cause. The V and J calls and clone size come from that table; D and trimming were worked out from the DNA. This sample comprises approximately 2.5 million clones, over 85% of them detected only once. Of the sample, 0.36% falls within the top ten clones.

Healthy HIV-negative adults with no recently reported acute infections or vaccinations were included as donors. Every donor was a Caucasian adult residing in Nashville, Tennessee, USA. CD4+ T cells were enriched by magnetic negative selection; naive cells were then positively selected on CD45RA, and the negative fraction formed the memory subset. Blood was obtained by leukapheresis, after which PBMCs were separated by Ficoll-Histopaque density gradient centrifugation and cryopreserved in liquid nitrogen vapor phase. Analytical flow cytometry was used to check the purity and quantity of every magnetically sorted T cell population. Genomic DNA was isolated from every sorted fraction and measured by UV absorbance on a Nanodrop 2000c. From the germline V gene, CDR1 is SGHAT and CDR2 is FQNNGV. Its CDR3 holds 16 amino acids, cysteine through phenylalanine. Only the CDR3 part of the read is kept: 48 bases, read in frame from the first base. Between the V and J ends, shortened by 4 bases and 7 bases respectively, the junction contains 20 bases.

The rearranged segments are TRBV11-2 and TRBJ2-1; 5 matching bases give a weak D call of TRBD1. The sample comprised naive CD4+ T cells from PBMCs. The label giving this sample's cell subset or site can be read as: CD45RA+ positively selected. This receptor was obtained from a man between 18 and 35 years old in good health. Some clones in this sample may be carry-over from other donors' samples. The CDR3 protein: CASSSIQGQGWNEQFF. The bases are TGTGCCAGCAGCTCCATTCAAGGGCAGGGTTGGAATGAGCAGTTCTTC.